The next 26 T cell receptor beta chains were all read from a single sample in a study of shared clonotypes between healthy human individuals. Generated by immunoSEQ multiplex PCR, the TCRdb table keeps only in-frame clones and is missing some. The repertoire holds over a million clones, with roughly 96% as singletons. Source material: naive CD4+ T cells sorted from blood. Subset described: CD45RA+ positively selected. All receptors come from a young man in good health.

The chain has TRBV18 and TRBJ2-1; D remains unclear. The germline V gene has CDR1 KGHSH and CDR2 LQKENI. The CDR3 contains 14 residues. V lost 3 bases to trimming and J lost 5 bases, with 11 bases between them. CDR3 loop: CASSPGRGNNEQFF. The CDR3 DNA is TGTGCCAGCTCACCTGGACGAGGCAACAATGAGCAGTTCTTC. The full variable domain, rest sourced from reference TRBV18 and TRBJ2-1, is NAGVMQNPRHLVRRRGQEARLRCSPMKGHSHVYWYRQLPEEGLKFMVYLQKENIIDESGMPKERFSAEFPKEGPSILRIQQVVRGDSAAYFCASSPGRGNNEQFFGPGTRLTVL.

In this sample, this clone turned up once. This chain uses TRBV19 with TRBJ1-2; D may be TRBD1 (6 bases). The length of the CDR3 is 14 residues. The ends were cut back, 5 bases at V and 4 bases at J, with 14 bases in the middle. Germline assignment: CDR1 LNHDA and CDR2 SQIVND (reference sequence). CDR3 coding DNA: TGTGCCAGTAGTCCGGGGGCACGACTCTATGGCTACACCTTC. This codes for CASSPGARLYGYTF.

The rearrangement uses TRBV7-9 and TRBJ2-1; TRBD2 agrees at 8 bases. Germline V gives CDR1 SEHNR, CDR2 FQNEAQ (reference sequence). V shed 6 bases, J shed 4 bases, and the junction held 11 bases outside the gene matches. There are 16 residues in the CDR3. CDR3 in amino acids: CASSVFRGRYYNEQFF. CDR3 nucleotides: TGTGCCAGCAGTGTTTTCCGCGGGAGGTATTACAATGAGCAGTTCTTC.

The CDR3 loop reads CASSVPGLASSYEQYF. The CDR3, as DNA: TGTGCCAGCAGCGTACCGGGACTAGCGTCGTCCTACGAGCAGTACTTC. The chain couples TRBV7-9 to TRBJ2-7, with 10 bases identical to TRBD2. With 5 bases clipped from V and 1 base from J, the junction kept 8 bases outside the gene matches. The CDR3 has 16 amino acids. CDR1 and CDR2 (germline): SEHNR, FQNEAQ (reference sequence). The full variable domain, in which reference TRBV7-9 and TRBJ2-7 provide the parts outside the CDR3, is DTGVSQNPRHKITKRGQNVTFRCDPISEHNRLYWYRQTLGQGPEFLTYFQNEAQLEKSRLLSDRFSAERPKGSFSTLEIQRTEQGDSAMYLCASSVPGLASSYEQYFGPGTRLTVT.

A word on this clone: Mismatch with germline at one junction end may stem from a read error. CDR3 protein: CASTPGLPSHEQYF. In nucleotides, the CDR3 is TGTGCCAGTACGCCGGGGCTCCCCTCCCACGAGCAGTACTTC. The chain uses TRBV19 and TRBJ2-7, with D perhaps assigned TRBD1 or TRBD2 (5 bases each). The CDR3 spans 14 residues. The V gene's germline CDR1 is LNHDA and CDR2 SQIVND (reference sequence).

The chain employs TRBV5-3 and TRBJ2-7; 7 nucleotides agree with TRBD1. TRBV5-3 is noted as an ORF with a role that remains uncertain. Trimming took 5 bases from V and 3 from J; bases not matched to a gene: 11. CDR3 length: 15 residues. The CDR3 here is CARRPSTGSLYEQYF. The DNA for the CDR3 is TGTGCCAGAAGACCCTCGACAGGGTCTCTCTACGAGCAGTACTTC.

About this clone itself: The same CDR3 can be traced to other DNA sequences in this sample. This chain connects TRBV2 to TRBJ1-2; D is ambiguous. The CDR3 length is 15 residues. Trimming stripped 0 bases from V and 8 bases from J, with 16 bases between. Per the germline V gene, CDR1 is SNHLY and CDR2 is FYNNEI. The CDR3 DNA sequence: TGTGCCAGCAGTGAAGCGCTTGGGCAGGCGGGGGGCTACACCTTC. Protein sequence: CASSEALGQAGGYTF.

V is TRBV11-2 and J is TRBJ2-2; 7 nucleotides align to TRBD2. The CDR3 spans 14 residues. Germline V gives CDR1 SGHAT, CDR2 FQNNGV. With 3 bases clipped from V and 7 bases from J, the junction kept 5 bases outside the gene matches. This CDR3 is CASSLTSFIGELFF. The CDR3, as DNA: TGTGCCAGCAGCTTGACTAGCTTTATCGGGGAGCTGTTTTTT.

The chain combines TRBV28 with TRBJ1-2; D is unresolved. Germline CDR1 MDHEN, CDR2 SYDVKM. This CDR3 spans 15 amino acids. V lost 8 bases and J 2 bases, leaving 18 bases between the germline ends. The DNA for the CDR3 is TGTGCCAGCTCCACCCCGGCAAGTGCGAACTATGGCTACACCTTC. Translation: CASSTPASANYGYTF.

The chain couples TRBV9 to TRBJ2-7; D is undetermined. Germline CDR1 and CDR2: SGDLS and YYNGEE. V was shortened by 0 bases and J by 6 bases, with 16 bases between the two germline ends. The CDR3 sequence is 15 residues long. The CDR3 spells CASSVDGIGSSEQYF. CDR3 DNA: TGTGCCAGCAGCGTAGATGGGATTGGGTCTTCCGAGCAGTACTTC.

The rearrangement links TRBV19 to TRBJ2-5; 10 positions agree with TRBD1. J was trimmed by 7 bases and V by 6 bases; bases with no gene match: 8. CDR1 and CDR2 (germline): LNHDA, SQIVND (reference sequence). CDR3 length: 14 residues. This CDR3 is CASRTWDRGGTQYF. CDR3 nucleotides: TGTGCCAGTAGGACTTGGGACAGGGGAGGGACCCAGTACTTC. The full variable domain, completed using reference TRBV19 and TRBJ2-5, is DGGITQSPKYLFRKEGQNVTLSCEQNLNHDAMYWYRQDPGQGLRLIYYSQIVNDFQKGDIAEGYSVSREKKESFPLTVTSAQKNPTAFYLCASRTWDRGGTQYFGPGTRLLVL.

The rearrangement uses TRBV18 and TRBJ1-4; no clear D. Trimming took off 3 bases at V and 5 bases at J, with 19 bases between the two ends. The germline V gene has CDR1 KGHSH and CDR2 LQKENI. This CDR3 comprises 17 residues. The CDR3 bases are TGTGCCAGCTCACCCACCCCCCCGCGCAGCTCGAATGAAAAACTGTTTTTT. It translates to CASSPTPPRSSNEKLFF.

J is TRBJ2-5 and V is TRBV5-1; weak D call: TRBD1 (5 bases). V was pared by 4 bases and J by 1 base, with 8 bases between. The CDR3 is 13 residues long. Germline V gene sequence: CDR1 SGHRS, CDR2 YFSETQ. The CDR3 protein is CASSRTIQETQYF. Here the CDR3 DNA reads TGCGCCAGCAGCCGGACAATCCAAGAGACCCAGTACTTC.

The chain uses TRBV5-1 and TRBJ1-4, with 9 positions matching TRBD1. Germline CDR1 SGHRS, CDR2 YFSETQ. CDR3 length: 17 residues. V lost 3 bases, J lost 7 bases, and 13 bases stayed unmatched. CDR3 nucleotides: TGCGCCAGCAGCTCACGTCCCGGGACAGGGATGGGTGAAAAACTGTTTTTT. It is translated as CASSSRPGTGMGEKLFF. The full variable domain, with the rest looked up from reference TRBV5-1 and TRBJ1-4, is KAGVTQTPRYLIKTRGQQVTLSCSPISGHRSVSWYQQTPGQGLQFLFEYFSETQRNKGNFPGRFSGRQFSNSRSEMNVSTLELGDSALYLCASSSRPGTGMGEKLFFGSGTQLSVL.

This clone has just one count. The J gene is TRBJ1-5, the V gene TRBV19; 9 nucleotides line up with TRBD1. CDR3 length: 17 residues. Per germline, CDR1 LNHDA and CDR2 SQIVND (reference sequence). The ends lost 2 bases at V and 2 bases at J; junction bases unmatched: 7. CDR3 residues: CASSIPRRQGGNQPQHF. DNA for the CDR3: TGTGCCAGTAGTATACCTCGCCGACAGGGGGGCAATCAGCCCCAGCATTTT.

This clone was detected once. The rearrangement joins TRBV18 to TRBJ1-5; TRBD1 matches at 8 bases. V gave up 2 bases and J gave up 1 base; unmatched junction bases: 7. CDR1 is KGHSH, CDR2 LQKENI, per germline. The CDR3 is 17 amino acids. Here the CDR3 reads CASSPFITGGSNQPQHF. Here the CDR3 DNA reads TGTGCCAGCTCACCATTCATCACAGGGGGGAGCAATCAGCCCCAGCATTTT.

This chain joins TRBV5-4 and TRBJ1-4; 9 positions agree with TRBD1. The V gene's germline CDR1 is SGHNT and CDR2 YYREEE (reference sequence). The CDR3 consists of 15 residues. V lost 4 bases and J lost 5; bases outside the gene matches: 6. CDR3 nucleotide sequence: TGTGCCAGCAGCAGGGACAGGGTTGCCAATGAAAAACTGTTTTTT. Its protein product is CASSRDRVANEKLFF.

The rearrangement links TRBV5-1 to TRBJ2-3; no definite D call. This CDR3 has 15 amino acids. V lost 0 bases and J 7 bases, leaving 15 bases between the germline ends. From germline, CDR1 is SGHRS and CDR2 YFSETQ. The CDR3 loop is CASSLAWLRVHTQYF. The CDR3 DNA reads TGCGCCAGCAGCTTGGCTTGGTTACGGGTACATACGCAGTATTTT.

This clone showed up just a few times. The chain joins TRBV5-4 to TRBJ1-5; D is uncertain. Between the trimmed V and J ends, which lost 1 base and 3 bases, there was a span of 2 bases. The CDR3 length is 12 residues. CDR1 SGHNT and CDR2 YYREEE come from the germline V gene (reference sequence). The CDR3 coding sequence is TGTGCCAGCAGCTTGTTCAATCAGCCCCAGCATTTT. The encoded protein is CASSLFNQPQHF.

The chain recombines TRBV5-5 with TRBJ2-7; D ambiguous. Trimming pared 0 bases from V and 3 bases from J, leaving 4 bases between. Germline V gene lookup returns CDR1 SGHKS and CDR2 YYEKEE (reference sequence). CDR3 length: 12 residues. The CDR3 here is CASSLANYEQYF. The CDR3 DNA is TGTGCCAGCAGCTTGGCAAACTACGAGCAGTACTTC.

The V gene is TRBV5-1, the J gene TRBJ1-2, with TRBD1 identical over 8 bases. Germline-derived CDR1 and CDR2 are SGHRS and YFSETQ. V was pared by 5 bases and J by 3 bases, with 6 bases of the junction left unmatched. This CDR3 is built from 14 residues. As DNA, the CDR3 is TGCGCCAGCAGGTACGGACAGGGAGACTATGGCTACACCTTC. It is translated as CASRYGQGDYGYTF.

V is TRBV27 and J is TRBJ2-2, with 13 positions matching TRBD2. CDR3 length equals 18 residues. The germline V gene has CDR1 MNHEY and CDR2 SMNVEV (reference sequence). The V and J ends lost 4 bases and 4 bases, in that order; junction bases with no gene match: 9. Here the CDR3 reads CASSSGLAGVLVTGELFF. In nucleotides, the CDR3 is TGTGCCAGCAGTTCTGGACTAGCGGGAGTACTCGTCACCGGGGAGCTGTTTTTT.

Comment on this clone: One end of the junction fails to match germline, which may point to a read error. The V gene is TRBV2, the J gene TRBJ1-5; 8 bases fit TRBD1. The CDR3 is 16 residues long. Looked up from germline, CDR1 is SNHLY and CDR2 is FYNNEI. In nucleotides, the CDR3 is TGTGCCAGCAGAGAAGGAGGACAGGGTGGATTTCAGCCCCAGCATTTT. Encoded protein: CASREGGQGGFQPQHF.

The J gene is TRBJ1-5, the V gene TRBV7-7; possibly TRBD1 for D (5 bases). Trimming shortened V by 1 base and J by 2 bases, and 15 bases separated the two germline ends. The germline V gene has CDR1 SSHAT and CDR2 FNYEAQ (reference sequence). This CDR3 contains 17 residues. The CDR3 DNA reads TGTGCCAGCAGCTTAGTAGTGGCAGGGATGCGCAATCAGCCCCAGCATTTT. It specifies CASSLVVAGMRNQPQHF.

V is TRBV6-5 and J is TRBJ2-3, with D hard to call. The CDR3 is 15 amino acids. CDR1 is MNHEY and CDR2 is SVGAGI in the germline V gene. Trimming removed 6 bases at V and 2 bases at J, with 15 bases between. CDR3 bases: TGTGCCAGCAGCCTGCTAGGGCCCCACACAGATACGCAGTATTTT. Its translation: CASSLLGPHTDTQYF.

This clone showed up just once. V is TRBV30 and J is TRBJ2-1; 12 nucleotides agree with TRBD1. Germline V gene data show CDR1 as GTSNPN and CDR2 as SVGIG (reference sequence). V gave up 1 base and J gave up 6 bases; unmatched junction bases: 16. CDR3 length: 19 residues. CDR3 protein: CAWSGGTGGAVRTRNEQFF. CDR3 coding DNA: TGTGCCTGGAGTGGGGGGACAGGGGGCGCGGTTCGGACGCGCAATGAGCAGTTCTTC. The variable domain in full, with the rest retrieved from reference TRBV30 and TRBJ2-1, is SQTIHQWPATLVQPVGSPLSLECTVEGTSNPNLYWYRQAAGRGLQLLFYSVGIGQISSEVPQNLSASRPQDRQFILSSKKLLLSDSGFYLCAWSGGTGGAVRTRNEQFFGPGTRLTVL.